This record looks at one T cell receptor beta chain sequence and its context. The V gene's germline CDR1 is SGHTA and CDR2 FQGNSA. The ends lost 2 bases at V and 5 bases at J; junction bases unmatched: 6. The CDR3 extends over 15 amino acids. This record belongs to a study of blood T cell repertoires in COVID-19. In the study overall: The cDNA or gDNA used as material had been derived from T cells, B-cell-depleted T cells, or PBMCs.

Clones were sequenced by immunoSEQ multiplex PCR, and TCRdb holds only the in-frame ones, with some missing. The table lists 340,000 or so clones, about nine tenths of them singletons, with 1% in the top ten. Specimen: peripheral blood. The sequence was collected from a man in his fifties with active or convalescent COVID-19. The rearrangement links TRBV7-2 to TRBJ2-5, with 9 bases matching TRBD1. The CDR3 sequence is CASSLRDRAPETQYF. The CDR3 nucleotides are TGTGCCAGCAGCTTACGGGACAGGGCGCCGGAGACCCAGTACTTC.